The sample holds many counts of the clone carrying this T cell receptor beta chain. This record comes from a study of low-dose radiotherapy and immunotherapy resistance in tumors. Alpha and beta chains were covered, as first-strand cDNA relied on TRAV- and TRBV-specific primers. For amplifying TCRs, the PCR ran for around 20 cycles with Phusion, which was used together with a constant-region primer and the adapter on the V primers. Each CDR3 protein is one row after TCRdb ran MiXCR on the reads. The table includes tens of thousands of distinct CDR3 sequences, around 18% detected once. Time point indicated: before trial treatment. Germline CDR1 MGHDK, CDR2 SYGVNS. The CDR3 loop spans 14 amino acids. V dropped 6 bases and J dropped 4; count of bases not matched to a gene: 4.

This TCR derives from a male donor with prostate cancer. The sequences come from PBMCs, collected before treatment. The chain uses TRBV25-1 and TRBJ1-1; 11 bases line up with TRBD1. CDR3 sequence: CASRDRGLFTEAFF. The CDR3 nucleotides are TGTGCCAGCAGGGACAGGGGGCTTTTCACTGAAGCTTTCTTT. Full variable domain (rest looked up from reference TRBV25-1 and TRBJ1-1): EADIYQTPRYLVIGTGKKITLECSQTMGHDKMYWYQQDPGMELHLIHYSYGVNSTEKGDLSSESTVSRIRTEHFPLTLESARPSHTSQYLCASRDRGLFTEAFFGQGTRLTVV.